This is a list of T cell receptor beta chains from one sample in a study of vaccination and CD4 T cells after COVID-19. Using its own MiXCR run on the PCR reads, TCRdb lists one record per CDR3 protein. In the table there are over 20,000 distinct CDR3 sequences, 70% of which are singletons. What these receptors recognize is not known. Sequencing was done on a sample of CD4+ T cells from blood, cultured in vitro. The receptors stem from a human donor who had recovered from COVID-19. CDR3s include the opening cysteine and the closing phenylalanine or tryptophan. D genes are given only for firm matches. Part of the rows lack a size; the others show once, few, many or a class for expanded clones.

>.|TRBV10-1|.|TRBJ2-1
TGCGCCAGCAGTGACCCCTATTACTCCTACAATGAGCAGTTCTTC
CASSDPYYSYNEQFF
>.|TRBV10-2|.|TRBJ1-5
TGCGCCAGCAGTGAGGGCAGCAATCAGCCCCAGCATTTT
CASSEGSNQPQHF
>TRBD2|TRBV20-1|.|TRBJ2-2
TGCAGTGCACTAGCGGGAGGGCCCGGGGAGCTGTTTTTT
CSALAGGPGELFF
>.|TRBV2|.|TRBJ1-1
TGTGCCAGCAGTCGACAGTGGGAAGCTTTCTTT
CASSRQWEAFF
>TRBD1|TRBV20-1|few|TRBJ1-1
TGCAGTGCTAGTATCCAGGACAGGACTCCAACTTTCTTT
CSASIQDRTPTFF
>TRBD2|TRBV7-3|few|TRBJ2-2
TGTGCCAGCAGGCAGCGGGAGGGCCTTTCAGGGGAGCTGTTTTTT
CASRQREGLSGELFF
>.|TRBV6-5|.|TRBJ2-3
TGTGCCAGCAGTTACTCGATATTTTCTAGCGCAAAGAGAGATACGCAGTATTTT
CASSYSIFSSAKRDTQYF
>TRBD2|TRBV2|hyperexpanded|TRBJ2-5
TGTGCCACCGGGACTAGCGGGAGGCGGGGGACCCAGTACTTC
CATGTSGRRGTQYF
>TRBD2|TRBV6-1|.|TRBJ2-1
TGTGCCAGCAGACGGACTAGCGGGAGGTCCTACAATGAGCAGTTCTTC
CASRRTSGRSYNEQFF
>.|TRBV12-3/TRBV12-4|once|TRBJ1-1
TGTGCCAGCAGTTTAAAACTCGTTGAAGCTTTCTTT
CASSLKLVEAFF
>.|TRBV19|.|TRBJ2-3
TGTGCCAGTAGTAAGGGGTGGGGGGGCGGAGGAGATACGCAGTATTTT
CASSKGWGGGGDTQYF
>TRBD2|TRBV7-2|.|TRBJ2-7
TGTGCCAGCAGCTTAGGGCTAGCGGGGCAGTACTTC
CASSLGLAGQYF
>TRBD2|TRBV28|.|TRBJ2-1
TGTGCCAGCAACATACCGGGACTAGTTGGTAATGAGCAGTTCTTC
CASNIPGLVGNEQFF
>.|TRBV12-3/TRBV12-4|few|TRBJ1-5
TGTGCCAGCAGTCGGGGGGGCAATCAGCCCCAGCATTTT
CASSRGGNQPQHF
>.|TRBV6-5|.|TRBJ2-6
TGTGCCAGCAGTTACGGAGCAGGCAAAACTCTCTCTGGGGCCAACGTCCTGACTTTC
CASSYGAGKTLSGANVLTF
>.|TRBV7-2|once|TRBJ1-2
TGTGCCAGCAGCTTATCTCAGACTTCTCTCTATGGCTACACCTTC
CASSLSQTSLYGYTF
>TRBD1|TRBV4-3|once|TRBJ2-7
TGCGCCAGCAGCCAAGATCCCAGACAGGGGAAGACCTACGAGCAGTACTTC
CASSQDPRQGKTYEQYF
>.|TRBV27|once|TRBJ1-6
TGTGCCAGCAGTTTATGGGCAGAAACTAATTCACCCCTCCACTTT
CASSLWAETNSPLHF
>TRBD1|TRBV6-2/TRBV6-3|.|TRBJ1-2
TGTGCCAGCAGATTAACAGGGGGCGCGGACTATGGCTACACCTTC
CASRLTGGADYGYTF
>.|TRBV28|.|TRBJ1-3
TGTGCCAGCAGTTTCTGGGACATCGGAAACACCATATATTTT
CASSFWDIGNTIYF
>.|TRBV9|.|TRBJ1-2
TGTGCCAGCTTTGATAACTATGGCTACACCTTC
CASFDNYGYTF
>.|TRBV7-2|.|TRBJ2-7
TGTGCCAGCAGCCAAATCCTGGGGGGTAGCGAGCAGTACTTC
CASSQILGGSEQYF
>.|TRBV25-1|.|TRBJ1-2
TGTGCCAGCAGTGAGGTCCGGGGTGGCTACACCTTC
CASSEVRGGYTF
>.|TRBV19|.|TRBJ1-2
TGTGCCACACTAAGCGCTGGGTCTCCGAACTATGGCTACACCTTC
CATLSAGSPNYGYTF
>.|TRBV27|medium-sized|TRBJ1-1
TGTGCCAGCACCCCGGCCGGAAAATTCCGGCTGGCCGGAGCTTTCTTT
CASTPAGKFRLAGAFF
>.|TRBV28|.|TRBJ1-2
TGTGCCAGCAGTTTAAACGGCCCAGGGGACGGCTATGGCTACACCTTC
CASSLNGPGDGYGYTF
>.|TRBV30|.|TRBJ1-1
TGTGCCGCGCAGGGCTCCTCTGAAGCTTTCTTT
CAAQGSSEAFF
>TRBD1|TRBV6-1|few|TRBJ1-1
TGTGCCAGCAGTGCACCGACAGGGGAGAACACTGAAGCTTTCTTT
CASSAPTGENTEAFF
>.|TRBV5-1|.|TRBJ2-5
TGCGCCAGCAGCCCGCCGGGGGAGACCCAGTACTTC
CASSPPGETQYF
>.|TRBV6-5|medium-sized|TRBJ1-5
TGTGCCAGCAGTTATGCGGGGAGTCAGCCCCAGCATTTT
CASSYAGSQPQHF
>TRBD1|TRBV7-2|.|TRBJ1-6
TGTGCCAGCAGCTTAGGGGGGTGGCAACAGGGGTTTAATTCACCCCTCCACTTT
CASSLGGWQQGFNSPLHF
>TRBD2|TRBV20-1|medium-sized|TRBJ2-4
TGCAGTCTCGGGGGGTTGTCTTCGGTCCGTTCGGTCAAAAACATTCAGTACTTC
CSLGGLSSVRSVKNIQYF
>.|TRBV27|.|TRBJ1-2
TGTGCCACTAAGGGGGGGGGCAGGGGCGAGCGCGGCTATGGCTACACCTTC
CATKGGGRGERGYGYTF
>TRBD2|TRBV7-6|.|TRBJ2-1
TGTGCCAGCAGCCGATCTGTGACTAGCGGATACAATGAGCAGTTCTTC
CASSRSVTSGYNEQFF
>.|TRBV20-1|few|TRBJ1-5
TGCAGTGCTAGAGGTAGCAATCAGCCCCAGCATTTT
CSARGSNQPQHF
>.|TRBV2|once|TRBJ1-1
TGTGCCAGCAGCCAAACAGGGTTGACTGAAGCTTTCTTT
CASSQTGLTEAFF
>TRBD2|TRBV4-3|.|TRBJ2-7
TGCGCCAGCAGCCAAGAGGATACTAGCGGCTACGAGCAGTACTTC
CASSQEDTSGYEQYF
>TRBD1|TRBV27|.|TRBJ2-2
TGTGCCAGCAGCCATCGATTCCTGGACAGGGGGTTGTCCGGGGAGCTGTTTTTT
CASSHRFLDRGLSGELFF
>.|TRBV18|.|TRBJ2-5
TGTGCCAGCTCACCGGGTACGAAGGAGACCCAGTACTTC
CASSPGTKETQYF
>.|TRBV28|.|TRBJ2-5
TGTGCCACCAAACAGGGTCGGGAGACCCAGTACTTC
CATKQGRETQYF
>.|TRBV7-2|.|TRBJ1-5
TGTGCCAGCAGCTCCATGGGAAATCAGCCCCAGCATTTT
CASSSMGNQPQHF
>.|TRBV7-9|.|TRBJ2-3
TGTGCCAGCAGCTTAGCGCTGGGGGCCGACACAGATACGCAGTATTTT
CASSLALGADTDTQYF
>.|TRBV20-1|.|TRBJ2-7
TGCAGTGCTAGAGCGCTCAGCTACGAGCAGTACTTC
CSARALSYEQYF
>.|TRBV19|.|TRBJ1-6
TGTGCCAGTAGTATTAGAAGGAGCTTGGGGTCACCCCTCCACTTT
CASSIRRSLGSPLHF
>.|TRBV21-1|.|TRBJ2-3
TGTGCCAGCAGCCATCGGGAGGGAGCGGGAGATACGCAGTATTTT
CASSHREGAGDTQYF
>TRBD2|TRBV30|.|TRBJ2-7
TGTGCCTGGAGATTGGGAGGGCTCTACGAGCAGTACTTC
CAWRLGGLYEQYF
>.|TRBV2|.|TRBJ1-5
TGTGCCAGCCACGGACAGTACAATCAGCCCCAGCATTTT
CASHGQYNQPQHF
>TRBD1|TRBV2|.|TRBJ1-4
TGTGCCAGCAGCGAGACGGGACAGGGTGGCGAAAAACTGTTTTTT
CASSETGQGGEKLFF
>.|TRBV6-5|.|TRBJ2-2
TGTGCCAGCAGTTACGGGTCAGGGAGGTGGCGCGGGGAGCTGTTTTTT
CASSYGSGRWRGELFF
>TRBD1|TRBV5-1|few|TRBJ1-1
TGCGCCAGCAGCTTGGGTGGGACAGGGGGGACTGAAGCTTTCTTT
CASSLGGTGGTEAFF
>.|TRBV20-1|.|TRBJ2-2
TGCAGTGCTAGCCCAGGCGGGTTCACCGGGGAGCTGTTTTTT
CSASPGGFTGELFF
>TRBD2|TRBV4-2|.|TRBJ2-5
TGTGCCAGCAGCCAAGACGGCGGGAGGGGGAGAGAGACCCAGTACTTC
CASSQDGGRGRETQYF
>.|TRBV20-1|.|TRBJ1-1
TGCAGTGCTAGAGACCCGAACAAGGGCGGGACTGAAGCTTTCTTT
CSARDPNKGGTEAFF
>TRBD1|TRBV20-1|.|TRBJ1-1
TGCAGTGCTAGTTCCCAGGGGGCCCCGGGCACTGAAGCTTTCTTT
CSASSQGAPGTEAFF
>.|TRBV7-9|.|TRBJ1-2
TGTGCCAGCAGCTTCTCAGCTAACTATGGCTACACCTTC
CASSFSANYGYTF